The rows below give T cell receptor beta chains drawn from one sample of a study of blood T cell repertoires in COVID-19. TCRdb keeps only in-frame clones here, not all; method: immunoSEQ multiplex PCR. This sample has around 300,000 clones, with 75% to 90% found just once. The source material was peripheral blood. These receptors all come from a woman in her seventies with acute or convalescent COVID-19. Both conserved end residues are part of each CDR3. The order of the fields is J gene, D gene, V gene, CDR3 protein. D genes are given only for firm matches.

j_gene: TRBJ2-7
d_gene: -
v_gene: TRBV11-3
CDR3aa: CASSLTSTYEQYF

j_gene: TRBJ1-2
d_gene: TRBD1
v_gene: TRBV3-1/TRBV3-2
CDR3aa: CASAWTGSFGYTF

j_gene: TRBJ2-3
d_gene: TRBD1
v_gene: TRBV11-3
CDR3aa: CASSPYRGSDTQYF

j_gene: TRBJ1-5
d_gene: TRBD1
v_gene: TRBV11-2
CDR3aa: CASSLTGLGHQPQHF

j_gene: TRBJ1-2
d_gene: -
v_gene: TRBV30
CDR3aa: CAWTFANYGYTF

j_gene: TRBJ2-3
d_gene: -
v_gene: TRBV11-2
CDR3aa: CASSSGGWDTQYF

j_gene: TRBJ1-3
d_gene: TRBD1
v_gene: TRBV29-1
CDR3aa: CSVEGTEGNTIYF

j_gene: TRBJ2-5
d_gene: TRBD2
v_gene: TRBV5-4
CDR3aa: CASSRAGGHQETQYF

j_gene: TRBJ2-1
d_gene: TRBD2
v_gene: TRBV24-1
CDR3aa: CATSERGGRSSYNEQFF

j_gene: TRBJ2-1
d_gene: TRBD2
v_gene: TRBV2
CDR3aa: CASSEALRGGAGEQFF

j_gene: TRBJ1-2
d_gene: -
v_gene: TRBV3-1/TRBV3-2
CDR3aa: CASSQDEGRSYGYTF

j_gene: TRBJ1-2
d_gene: TRBD1
v_gene: TRBV6-5
CDR3aa: CASSKTGGKDYTF

j_gene: TRBJ1-5
d_gene: TRBD1
v_gene: TRBV27
CDR3aa: CASSQDRNQPQHF

j_gene: TRBJ2-6
d_gene: -
v_gene: TRBV5-4
CDR3aa: CASRVQSSGANVLTF

j_gene: TRBJ1-4
d_gene: TRBD1
v_gene: TRBV3-1/TRBV3-2
CDR3aa: CASSPSGGNEKLFF

j_gene: TRBJ2-1
d_gene: TRBD1
v_gene: TRBV11-3
CDR3aa: CASSWGTGPNEQFF

j_gene: TRBJ1-2
d_gene: -
v_gene: TRBV30
CDR3aa: CAWDSQGYYGYTF

j_gene: TRBJ2-3
d_gene: TRBD2
v_gene: TRBV3-1/TRBV3-2
CDR3aa: CASRPTSGGTDTQYF

j_gene: TRBJ1-2
d_gene: -
v_gene: TRBV7-8
CDR3aa: CASSLSSGGYTF

j_gene: TRBJ2-1
d_gene: TRBD1
v_gene: TRBV3-1/TRBV3-2
CDR3aa: CASSHFGTGGYEQFF

j_gene: TRBJ1-1
d_gene: -
v_gene: TRBV2
CDR3aa: CASSETRPGVVRAFF

j_gene: TRBJ1-5
d_gene: -
v_gene: TRBV6-7
CDR3aa: CASSNYFPGRRRGQPQHF

j_gene: TRBJ1-1
d_gene: TRBD1
v_gene: TRBV19
CDR3aa: CASSTQGFTEAFF

j_gene: TRBJ1-2
d_gene: TRBD1
v_gene: TRBV7-8
CDR3aa: CASSFSPHRGANYGYTF

j_gene: TRBJ2-5
d_gene: -
v_gene: TRBV3-1/TRBV3-2
CDR3aa: CASSQSEETQYF

j_gene: TRBJ1-2
d_gene: TRBD1
v_gene: TRBV11-2
CDR3aa: CASSNTGTGRSGYTF

j_gene: TRBJ1-2
d_gene: -
v_gene: TRBV3-1/TRBV3-2
CDR3aa: CASSQVITGGYTF

j_gene: TRBJ2-7
d_gene: TRBD1
v_gene: TRBV5-1
CDR3aa: CASRFGTGPYEQYF

j_gene: TRBJ2-5
d_gene: -
v_gene: TRBV6-4
CDR3aa: CASGRTVAETQYF

j_gene: TRBJ1-3
d_gene: TRBD1
v_gene: TRBV6-5
CDR3aa: CASSRQGTGNTIYF

j_gene: TRBJ2-3
d_gene: -
v_gene: TRBV5-1
CDR3aa: CASSLDTAGVTDTQYF

j_gene: TRBJ2-1
d_gene: TRBD1
v_gene: TRBV6-5
CDR3aa: CASHPPGQGIDEQFF

j_gene: TRBJ1-1
d_gene: -
v_gene: TRBV2
CDR3aa: CASMGQTVEAFF

j_gene: TRBJ2-3
d_gene: -
v_gene: TRBV3-1/TRBV3-2
CDR3aa: CASSQVSDTQYF

j_gene: TRBJ2-1
d_gene: -
v_gene: TRBV10-1
CDR3aa: CASSDAPNNEQFF

j_gene: TRBJ1-3
d_gene: TRBD1
v_gene: TRBV5-1
CDR3aa: CASSGGQTKSSGNTIYF

j_gene: TRBJ2-7
d_gene: -
v_gene: TRBV21-1
CDR3aa: CASSTERQQYF

j_gene: TRBJ1-5
d_gene: -
v_gene: TRBV19
CDR3aa: CASKITGQISNQPQHF

j_gene: TRBJ2-1
d_gene: -
v_gene: TRBV18
CDR3aa: CASSPLAGSSYNEQFF

j_gene: TRBJ1-1
d_gene: -
v_gene: TRBV7-3
CDR3aa: CASSLLGVQNTEAFF

j_gene: TRBJ1-1
d_gene: -
v_gene: TRBV5-1
CDR3aa: CASSPDPGGSNTEAFF

j_gene: TRBJ2-7
d_gene: TRBD1
v_gene: TRBV10-2
CDR3aa: CASSPGQGGEQYF

j_gene: TRBJ1-5
d_gene: -
v_gene: TRBV4-1
CDR3aa: CASSRKIGDSQPQHF

j_gene: TRBJ2-1
d_gene: TRBD1
v_gene: TRBV9
CDR3aa: CASSRQGIGYNEQFF

j_gene: TRBJ1-5
d_gene: TRBD1
v_gene: TRBV7-8
CDR3aa: CASSQRTGRSNQPQHF

j_gene: TRBJ1-3
d_gene: TRBD1
v_gene: TRBV7-2
CDR3aa: CASSPQGGSGNTIYF

j_gene: TRBJ1-1
d_gene: TRBD1
v_gene: TRBV5-5
CDR3aa: CASSLVWTGDNTEAFF

j_gene: TRBJ2-5
d_gene: TRBD1
v_gene: TRBV7-9
CDR3aa: CASRRKGAGETQYF

j_gene: TRBJ2-7
d_gene: -
v_gene: TRBV10-3
CDR3aa: CAIGPQGGDEQYF

j_gene: TRBJ1-1
d_gene: TRBD1
v_gene: TRBV7-3
CDR3aa: CASSLHQGGASEAFF

j_gene: TRBJ2-2
d_gene: TRBD1
v_gene: TRBV18
CDR3aa: CASSPPGQGPTGELFF

j_gene: TRBJ1-3
d_gene: -
v_gene: TRBV5-1
CDR3aa: CASSLTHTGSGNTIYF

j_gene: TRBJ2-2
d_gene: TRBD1
v_gene: TRBV19
CDR3aa: CASLRDRGTGELFF

j_gene: TRBJ2-6
d_gene: TRBD1
v_gene: TRBV19
CDR3aa: CASTAGGSGANVLTF

j_gene: TRBJ1-2
d_gene: TRBD1
v_gene: TRBV30
CDR3aa: CAWSGSTGHGGYTF